This TCR beta chain was retrieved from a study of Ad26.COV2.S vaccination and SARS-CoV-2 variants. Study in general: Recipients of Ad26.COV2.S got it intramuscularly, once or twice 56 days apart.

Germline assignment: CDR1 MNHNY and CDR2 SVGAGI (reference sequence). V dropped 10 bases and J dropped 0 bases, with 8 bases sitting between them. CDR3 length: 12 amino acids. Clones were read by immunoSEQ multiplex PCR, and TCRdb kept only the in-frame ones, dropping some. Of around 250,000 clones listed, around 87% are singletons. Stated treatment: approximately 18 received Ad26.COV2.S at low or high dose, single or two shots; a few received placebo; per-sample allocation not given. Samples analyzed were those drawn on day 63 after the first vaccine or placebo injection. The genes are TRBV6-6 and TRBJ2-3; D may be TRBD2 (5 bases). The sequencing here drew on peripheral blood, taken in a trial of Ad26.COV2.S vaccine versus placebo. This clonotype was obtained from a person aged 18-60 years who received the Ad26.COV2.S COVID-19 vaccine or a placebo. This chain's CDR3 is CAIGLSTDTQYF. The DNA of the CDR3 is TGTGCCATCGGACTCAGCACAGATACGCAGTATTTT.